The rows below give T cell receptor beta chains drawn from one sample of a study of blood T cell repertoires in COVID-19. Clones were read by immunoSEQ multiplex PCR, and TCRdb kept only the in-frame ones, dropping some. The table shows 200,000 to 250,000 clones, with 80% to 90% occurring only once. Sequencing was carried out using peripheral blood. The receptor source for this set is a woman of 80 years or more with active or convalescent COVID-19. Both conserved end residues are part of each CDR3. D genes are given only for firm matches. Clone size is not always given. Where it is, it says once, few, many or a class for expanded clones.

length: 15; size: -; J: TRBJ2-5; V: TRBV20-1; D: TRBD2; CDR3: CSASKREGPRETQYF; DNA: TGCAGTGCTAGTAAGCGGGAGGGCCCTCGAGAGACCCAGTACTTC
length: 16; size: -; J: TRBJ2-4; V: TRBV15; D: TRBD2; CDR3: CATSRAGGLAKNIQYF; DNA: TGTGCCACCAGCAGGGCGGGAGGGCTAGCCAAAAACATTCAGTACTTC
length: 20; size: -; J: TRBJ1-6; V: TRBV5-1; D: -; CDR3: CASSLGWEWGRSSYNSPLHF; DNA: TGCGCCAGCAGCCTGGGATGGGAGTGGGGAAGAAGCTCCTATAATTCACCCCTCCACTTT
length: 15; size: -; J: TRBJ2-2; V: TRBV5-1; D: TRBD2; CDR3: CASSSGGQNTGELFF; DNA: TGCGCCAGCAGCTCGGGGGGGCAGAACACCGGGGAGCTGTTTTTT
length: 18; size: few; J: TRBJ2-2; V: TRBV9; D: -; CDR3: CASSVAIKASALTGELFF; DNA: TGTGCCAGCAGCGTAGCTATTAAGGCTAGCGCTTTGACGGGGGAGCTGTTTTTT
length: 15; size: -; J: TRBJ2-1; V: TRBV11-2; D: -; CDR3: CASSLRYSSYNEQFF; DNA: TGTGCCAGCAGCCTACGCTATAGCTCCTACAATGAGCAGTTCTTC
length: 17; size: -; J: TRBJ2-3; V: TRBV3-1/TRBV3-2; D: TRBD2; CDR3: CASSQDRGTSIPDTQYF; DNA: TGTGCCAGCAGCCAAGATCGAGGGACTAGCATCCCAGATACGCAGTATTTT
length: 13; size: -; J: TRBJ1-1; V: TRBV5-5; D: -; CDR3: CASSLAGGDYAFF; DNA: TGTGCCAGCAGCTTAGCTGGGGGCGATTATGCTTTCTTT
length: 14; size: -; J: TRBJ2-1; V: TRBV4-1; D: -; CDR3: CASSQDYMSGKQFF; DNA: TGCGCCAGCAGCCAAGATTACATGTCGGGAAAGCAGTTCTTC
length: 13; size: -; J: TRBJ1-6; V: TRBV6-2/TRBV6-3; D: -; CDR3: CASSYRGDSPLHF; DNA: TGTGCCAGCAGTTACCGGGGTGATTCACCCCTCCACTTT
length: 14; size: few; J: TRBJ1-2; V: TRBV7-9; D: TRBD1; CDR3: CASRYPTGSDGYTF; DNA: TGTGCCAGCAGGTACCCGACAGGGTCGGATGGCTACACCTTC
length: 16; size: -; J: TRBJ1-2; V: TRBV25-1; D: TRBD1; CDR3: CASSELGTGDGYGYTF; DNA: TGTGCCAGCAGTGAACTAGGGACAGGGGACGGCTATGGCTACACCTTC
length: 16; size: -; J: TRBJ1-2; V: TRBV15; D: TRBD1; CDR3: CATSRGGEQGNYGYTF; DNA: TGTGCCACCAGCAGAGGAGGAGAACAGGGGAACTATGGCTACACCTTC
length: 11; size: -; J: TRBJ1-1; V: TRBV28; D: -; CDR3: CASETGTEAFF; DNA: TGTGCCAGCGAGACAGGCACTGAAGCTTTCTTT
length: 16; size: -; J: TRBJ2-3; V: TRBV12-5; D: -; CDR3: CASGLVLQGFTDTQYF; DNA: TGTGCTAGTGGTTTGGTGTTACAGGGCTTCACAGATACGCAGTATTTT
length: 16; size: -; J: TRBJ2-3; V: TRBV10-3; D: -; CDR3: CAIRDYRGEGTDTQYF; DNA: TGTGCCATCAGGGACTACAGGGGGGAGGGGACAGATACGCAGTATTTT
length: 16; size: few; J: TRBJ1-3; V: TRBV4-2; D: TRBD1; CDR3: CASSQGDSPLGGTGYF; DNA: TGTGCCAGCAGCCAAGGGGACAGTCCATTAGGGGGCACCGGGTATTTT
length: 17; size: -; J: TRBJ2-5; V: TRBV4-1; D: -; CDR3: CASSLVGRRPPSGAQYF; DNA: TGCGCCAGCAGCTTAGTGGGAAGACGCCCCCCTTCGGGAGCCCAGTACTTC
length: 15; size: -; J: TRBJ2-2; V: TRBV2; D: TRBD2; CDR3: CASSGLAGSTGELFF; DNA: TGTGCCAGCAGTGGGCTAGCGGGAAGTACCGGGGAGCTGTTTTTT
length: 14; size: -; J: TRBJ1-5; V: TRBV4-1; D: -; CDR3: CASSTGTKYQPQHF; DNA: TGCGCCAGCAGCACCGGGACAAAATATCAGCCCCAGCATTTT
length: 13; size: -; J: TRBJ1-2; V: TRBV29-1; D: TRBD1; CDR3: CSAPGQGDYGYTF; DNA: TGCAGCGCCCCGGGACAGGGGGACTATGGCTACACCTTC
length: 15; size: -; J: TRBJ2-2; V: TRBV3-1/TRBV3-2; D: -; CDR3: CASSLGAAGTGELFF; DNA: TGTGCCAGCAGCCTAGGGGCGGCGGGAACCGGGGAGCTGTTTTTT
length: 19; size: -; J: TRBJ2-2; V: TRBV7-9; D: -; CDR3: CASSPPRQARRANTGELFF; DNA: TGTGCCAGCAGCCCCCCAAGACAGGCTCGCCGCGCGAACACCGGGGAGCTGTTTTTT
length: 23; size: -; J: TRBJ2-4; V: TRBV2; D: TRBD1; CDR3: CASSDTKQATGGSGKMAKNIQYF; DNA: TGTGCCAGCAGTGACACCAAACAAGCAACAGGGGGTTCGGGGAAGATGGCCAAAAACATTCAGTACTTC
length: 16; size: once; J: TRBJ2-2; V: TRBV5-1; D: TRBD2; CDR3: CASSPGVAGPTGELFF; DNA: TGCGCCAGCAGCCCCGGGGTAGCGGGACCCACCGGGGAGCTGTTTTTT